The clone carrying this TCR beta chain was counted a single time. CDR3 length equals 14 residues. Germline values: CDR1 KGHDR, CDR2 SFDVKD. The V gene end was trimmed by 5 bases and the J gene end by 2 bases; junction bases not matched to a gene: 3. The data originate from a study of blood T cell repertoires in COVID-19. Study background: Some COVID-19 samples were acute and others convalescent; all came from the United States, Italy and Spain.

Generated by immunoSEQ multiplex PCR, the TCRdb table keeps only in-frame clones and is missing some. The data contain more than 150,000 clones, 78% of them singletons. This clonotype originated in a woman over 75 with acute or convalescent COVID-19. Sequenced sample: peripheral blood. The rearrangement joins TRBV24-1 to TRBJ2-3, with 7 positions matching TRBD2. Here the CDR3 DNA reads TGTGCCACCAGTGGACTAGCCCTCACAGATACGCAGTATTTT. Residues: CATSGLALTDTQYF.